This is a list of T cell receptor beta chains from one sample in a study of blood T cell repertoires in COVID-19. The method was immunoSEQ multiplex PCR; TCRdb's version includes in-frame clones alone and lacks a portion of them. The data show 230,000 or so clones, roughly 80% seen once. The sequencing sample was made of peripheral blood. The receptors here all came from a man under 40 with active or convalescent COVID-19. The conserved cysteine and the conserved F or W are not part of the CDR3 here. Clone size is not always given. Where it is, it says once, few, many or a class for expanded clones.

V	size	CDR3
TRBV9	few	ASSVGAGATHDTQY
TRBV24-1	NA	ATSEHRDSNTGELF
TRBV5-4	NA	ASSGERGRSNEQF
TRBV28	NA	ASSLLAGYSYEQY
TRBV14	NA	ASSQGTSGRRRELF
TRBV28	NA	ASSHPRLQGAYEQY
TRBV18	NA	ASSPGQGNEQF
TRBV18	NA	ASSPPGQGRDTQY
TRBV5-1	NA	ASSIGTLSYNEQF
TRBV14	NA	ASSQGVLAGGETQY
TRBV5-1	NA	ASSLAPGNTDTQY
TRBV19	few	ASSIPGSMGLYGYT
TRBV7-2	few	ASSQSTGGSPLH
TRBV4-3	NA	ASSQVGSGANVLT
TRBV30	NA	AWSVRGAKNIQY
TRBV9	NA	ASSVDRANEKLF
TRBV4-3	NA	ASSLTGGYEKLF
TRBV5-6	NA	ASSLDAGALSLYNEQF
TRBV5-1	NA	ASRPGTGGRGAQY
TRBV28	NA	ASSPGTVISGNTIY
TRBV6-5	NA	ASSSDRGGDSPLH
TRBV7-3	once	ASSKSGIYEQY
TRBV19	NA	ASSGGGGPQPQH
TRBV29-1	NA	SVVTGTTYEQY
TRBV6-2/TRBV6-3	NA	ASSAGTSTDTQY
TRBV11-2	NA	ASSLVWTEDEAF
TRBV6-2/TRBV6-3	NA	ASSGTALSFSQPQH
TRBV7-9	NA	ASSLGTALEQY
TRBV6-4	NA	ASSPLPYEVLGYGYT
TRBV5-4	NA	ASSFLSGGVYEQY
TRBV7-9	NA	ASSSRTGGVSEQY
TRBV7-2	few	ASSSFPSRSGNTIY
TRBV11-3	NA	ASSLGGLETDTQY
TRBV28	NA	ASTVQGVRNTIY
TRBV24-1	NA	ATSDRRVVHNEQF
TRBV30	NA	ASLARGTYEQY
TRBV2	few	ASRAWLAGGSETQY
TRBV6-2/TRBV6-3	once	ASGPRVNTEAF
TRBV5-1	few	ASRRDRHYEQY
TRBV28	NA	ASTQWGGGREQY
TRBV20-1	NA	SAPPGDTQY
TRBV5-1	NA	ASSLTGLQTEAF
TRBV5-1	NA	ASSSSGRSDNEQF
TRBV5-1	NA	ASSLSPNKQGLEQY
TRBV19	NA	ASADPGGSSYGYT
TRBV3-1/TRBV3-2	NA	ASSQRDREGY
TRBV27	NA	ASRGQGFVGNQPQH
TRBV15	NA	ATSRPGQGLLTEAF